The clone carrying this TCR beta chain is categorized as medium-sized. Its antigen is as yet unknown. The protocol was immunoSEQ multiplex PCR, while the TCRdb copy is restricted to in-frame clones and leaves out a portion. The sample has tens of thousands of clones; about nine tenths are singletons. The source of the sample is a study of T cell responses to AZD1222 COVID-19 vaccine. Whole-study findings and limits: In all cases, repertoires were sampled only after the peak T cell response.

CDR1 is MDHEN and CDR2 is SYDVKM in the germline V gene. This CDR3 has 16 amino acids. V lost 5 bases and J lost 0; bases outside the gene matches: 5. The sample in question was peripheral blood, obtained 28 days after the second AZD1222 dose. The source of this sequence is an adult who received the AZD1222 COVID-19 vaccine. The rearrangement uses TRBV28 and TRBJ2-7; 12 bases line up with TRBD1. The CDR3 reads CASSHRDRGPSYEQYF. CDR3 nucleotide sequence: TGTGCCAGCAGTCACCGGGACAGGGGGCCCTCCTACGAGCAGTACTTC.